This T cell receptor beta chain appears in the sequencing data of a study of blood T cell repertoires in COVID-19. As for the study in general: The samples span acute and convalescent COVID-19 from the United States, Italy and Spain. T cells, B-cell-depleted T cells, or PBMCs provided the cDNA or gDNA that served as material.

The study recruited people aged about 18 to 89 years across about two dozen US areas. Methods used by the authors: Counts of nucleated cells, estimated from reference gene primer amplification, were obtained. Data came from immunoSEQ multiplex PCR; TCRdb stores just in-frame clones and leaves some out. Clone size and V and J calls were adopted from that table, with D and trimming inferred from the DNA. Of around 220,000 clones in the sample, around 87% were seen once. The origin of this receptor is a man aged 25 to 40 who had been exposed to COVID-19. The material sequenced was PBMCs or T cells enriched from blood (not recorded which).

Here the CDR3 DNA reads TGCGCCAGCAGCCAGCCCCTGCGGACAGTCAGTGAAAACACCATATATTTT. Its protein is CASSQPLRTVSENTIYF. The chain employs TRBV4-1 and TRBJ1-3; a possible D gene is TRBD1 (6 bases). The CDR3 consists of 17 residues. Trimming left V 3 bases short and J 6 bases short, with 21 bases between. Germline CDR1 is MGHRA and CDR2 is YSYEKL.